This T cell receptor (beta chain) is from a study of Ad26.COV2.S vaccination and SARS-CoV-2 variants (dated by TCRdb to the early 2020s). Regarding the study in general: TCRbeta repertoire sequencing was used to assess the specificity and breadth of SARS-CoV-2-reactive T cell receptors after Ad26.COV2.S vaccination. A total of approximately 32 samples were included in the TCR-sequenced set, comprising about 20 Ad26.COV2.S vaccine recipients, 5 placebo recipients and 8 SARS-CoV-2 convalescent individuals. The research as a whole found: Compared with placebo recipients, Ad26.COV2.S recipients showed higher spike-specific TCR breadth (P = 0.0014). Comparable non-spike TCR breadth was observed between vaccine and placebo recipients, consistent with only spike being contained in the vaccine. After vaccination, substantial breadth of spike-specific CD8+ and CD4+ T cell responses was reported. It was noted by the authors that total T cell responses may have been underestimated by the TCR breadth and depth analyses.

The immunoSEQ Assay was the method used to sequence TCRbeta CDR3 regions. After extraction, genomic DNA underwent amplification by bias-controlled multiplex PCR, followed by high-throughput sequencing. In the paper's pipeline: To quantify the absolute abundance of every unique TCRbeta CDR3 region, sequences were collapsed and filtered. T cell fraction was estimated by normalization of TCRbeta template counts to usable DNA, with usable DNA being measured through amplification of reference genes present in all nucleated cells. Repertoire TCRs were annotated as SARS-CoV-2-specific when V gene, CDR3 amino acid sequence and J gene were exactly matched to a known reactive TCR set. MIRA supplied the reference SARS-CoV-2 TCR set, which was filtered for enrichment in COVID-19-positive ImmuneCODE repertoires so that public or cross-reactive TCRs were removed. Drawing on the MIRA antigens, annotated TCRs were analysed further at the level of specific ORF or position within ORF. Breadth was defined as the number of annotated unique rearrangements divided by the total number of unique productive rearrangements, and depth was defined as the summed frequency of the annotated unique rearrangements. Two-sided Wilcoxon rank-sum tests were applied when comparing TCR breadth between groups. Sourced from immuneACCESS, this table was stored by TCRdb with only in-frame sequences that have V and J called. A share of the clones is absent; for the studies checked, an unresolved V gene accounts for under half, and the remainder has no known explanation. V and J calls and clone size come straight from that table; D and trimming were deduced from the DNA. Across this sample there are 180,000 or so clones, with about 83% seen only once. Clones ranked in the top ten supply less than 6% of the sample.

This clone has just a few counts. There is no known antigen for this receptor. No much larger clone exists at a distance of one base, and base qualities are not known. The time point label for this specimen denotes: individuals recovered from natural SARS-CoV-2 infection. This clonotype was obtained from a human donor who had recovered from COVID-19. Here the sequenced sample was peripheral blood, taken after recovery from COVID-19.

CDR3 reads: CASGSSRTSNTEAFF. The DNA is as follows: TGTGCCAGTGGTTCATCACGGACTTCGAACACTGAAGCTTTCTTT. The chain is encoded by TRBV19 joined to TRBJ1-1; the D gene identity is not certain. V is clipped by 8 bases and J by 1 base, and the sequence between their germline boundaries is 17 bases long. The germline V gene (reference sequence) yields LNHDA for CDR1 and SQIVND for CDR2. Inclusive of the bounding cysteine and phenylalanine, the CDR3 is 15 residues long. This entry keeps only the CDR3 DNA: 45 bases, framed from base 1.